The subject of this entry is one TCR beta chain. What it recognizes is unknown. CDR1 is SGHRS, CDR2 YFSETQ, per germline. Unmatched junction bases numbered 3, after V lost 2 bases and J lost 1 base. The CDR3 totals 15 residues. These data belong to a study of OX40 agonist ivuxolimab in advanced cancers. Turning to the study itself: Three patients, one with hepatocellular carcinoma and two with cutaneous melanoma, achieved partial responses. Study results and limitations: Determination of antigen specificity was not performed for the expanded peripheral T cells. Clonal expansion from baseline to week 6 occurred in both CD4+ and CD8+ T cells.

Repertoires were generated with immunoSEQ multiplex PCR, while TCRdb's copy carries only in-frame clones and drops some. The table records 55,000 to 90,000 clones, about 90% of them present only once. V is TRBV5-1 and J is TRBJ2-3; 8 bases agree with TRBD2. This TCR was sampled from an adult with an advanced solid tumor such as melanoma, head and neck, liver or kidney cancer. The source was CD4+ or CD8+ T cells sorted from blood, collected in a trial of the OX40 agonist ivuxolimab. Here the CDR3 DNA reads TGCGCCAGCAGCTTTACTAGCGGAGGCACAGATACGCAGTATTTT. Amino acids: CASSFTSGGTDTQYF.